This T cell receptor beta chain originates from a study of T cells in localized non-small cell lung cancer. This CDR3 comprises 13 residues. The germline gives CDR1 MNHEY, CDR2 SMNVEV (reference sequence). The germline V and J ends were trimmed by 5 bases and 11 bases, with 18 bases remaining between them. Clones were sequenced by immunoSEQ multiplex PCR, and TCRdb holds only the in-frame ones, with some missing. In the table there are over 70,000 clones, around 90% of which are singletons. The chain employs TRBV27 and TRBJ1-1, with a tentative D call TRBD1 (6 bases). This receptor was identified in a woman between 35 and 70 years old with stage II squamous cell lung carcinoma. The sequences come from PBMCs, collected before any cancer treatment. DNA for the CDR3: TGTGCCAGCAGTCCCCTGGGGGGCCGAAAGGCTTTCTTT. Residues: CASSPLGGRKAFF.